This TCR beta chain was captured in a study of blood T cell repertoires in COVID-19 (dated by TCRdb to about 2020). Study-level background: The collaborator samples originated in the United States, Italy and Spain and spanned the acute and convalescent phases of COVID-19. The material from the prospective study consisted of cDNA or gDNA derived from T cells, B-cell-depleted T cells, or PBMCs. Deeply sampled blood TCRbeta repertoires from subjects exposed to, actively infected with, or recovered from COVID-19 were included in the dataset. The repertoires were released in a freely available public database intended as a resource for research on the immune response to SARS-CoV-2. Samples came from the ongoing ImmuneRACE study (first 160 participants) plus 1,254 subjects from 6 global collaborators. Nearly every sample came with metadata listing a de-identified subject ID, COVID-19 status, age in years and sex. HLA class I and class II types, where available, came from metadata supplied by the sample provider rather than from assay-based typing.

The immunoSEQ Assay, a bias-controlled multiplex PCR, was used to amplify TCRbeta CDR3 regions from genomic DNA. Under the source paper's analysis protocol: The number of nucleated cells in each sample was estimated by amplification of reference gene primers within the assay. To quantify the absolute abundance of each unique TCRbeta CDR3 rearrangement, sequence reads were collapsed and filtered. For each sample, productive Simpson clonality was calculated by taking the square root of Simpson's diversity index across productive rearrangements. The clones in this table, taken by TCRdb from immuneACCESS, are in-frame only. Not every clone is retained; where verified, under half of the shortfall comes from an unresolved V gene, and the cause of the rest is unknown. The DNA was the basis for D and trimming; V, J and clone size are from that table. The sample yields more than 200,000 clones; 80% were counted once. Jointly, the top ten make up 7.4% of the sample.

Remarks on this clone: Its antigen is unknown. There are no base qualities to consult, and no much larger clone falls within one base.

Participants in the prospective study were enrolled through a virtual design, were aged roughly 18 to 90 years, and lived in about 25 United States geographic areas. Cohort assignment in the prospective study relied on participant-reported clinical history from a screening survey and a study questionnaire. In the prospective study, whole blood, serum and a nasopharyngeal or oropharyngeal swab were collected from each participant by mobile phlebotomists. Additional blood draws and questionnaires over an approximately two-month period could optionally be provided by prospective study participants. Before DNA extraction, prospective study blood samples were shipped either frozen or at room temperature. Findings and caveats that apply to the study as a whole: Clinical and demographic metadata were provided uncurated, with the amount varying by source and participant.

CDR3 length: 15 amino acids, cysteine to phenylalanine. The read is trimmed to its CDR3 DNA, 45 bases read in frame from base 1. CDR1 and CDR2 are drawn from the germline V gene (reference sequence): MNHEY, SMNVEV. V is cut by 8 bases and J by 0 bases, and the space between the germline ends is 14 bases. This sequence was found in a woman aged 40 to 50 with acute COVID-19. The sequence is built from TRBV27 and TRBJ1-3; the D gene lacks a confident call. What was sequenced was PBMCs or T cells enriched from blood (not recorded which). The CDR3 here reads CASGNRGYSGNTIYF. The base sequence is TGTGCCAGCGGCAACCGGGGTTACTCTGGAAACACCATATATTTT.